These T cell receptor beta chains were read from a single sample in a study of response to subunit inactivated influenza vaccine. TCRdb called the RT-PCR reads again in MiXCR, with one record for every CDR3 protein. The repertoire holds about 520,000 distinct CDR3 sequences, with about 7.2% as singletons. The sequencing used PBMCs from blood, collected around 25 months after vaccination. All receptors come from a man in his fifties or sixties who received an inactivated influenza vaccine. CDR3s include the opening cysteine and the closing phenylalanine or tryptophan. Fields, in order: clone size, V gene, D gene, J gene, CDR3 DNA, CDR3 protein. D genes are given only for firm matches. Clone size is given for some rows only: seen once, a few or many times, or a class if the clone is expanded.

many	TRBV6-1	NA	TRBJ1-1	TGTGCCAGCAGTGTGCGGGGGAAGAACACTGAAGCTTTCTTT	CASSVRGKNTEAFF
few	TRBV12-3/TRBV12-4	TRBD1	TRBJ2-2	TGTGCCAGCATACAGGGGCTCTTCACCGGGGAGCTGTTTTTT	CASIQGLFTGELFF
many	TRBV6-2/TRBV6-3	NA	TRBJ2-2	TGTGCCAGCAGATTAGAACCGAACACCGGGGAGCTGTTTTTT	CASRLEPNTGELFF
many	TRBV10-3	NA	TRBJ2-1	TGTGCCATCAGTGAAACTAGTGCATACAATGAGCAGTTCTTC	CAISETSAYNEQFF
many	TRBV10-3	NA	TRBJ2-1	TGTGCCATCATGGGTGGTCTTACAATGCGCAATGAGCAGTTCTTC	CAIMGGLTMRNEQFF
many	TRBV7-9	TRBD1	TRBJ2-2	TGTGCCAGCACCTTATCGACAGGGGCGAACACCGGGGAGCTGTTTTTT	CASTLSTGANTGELFF
few	TRBV20-1	NA	TRBJ2-5	TGCAGTGCTGGTGGGACGGGAGAGACCCAGTACTTC	CSAGGTGETQYF
NA	TRBV4-1	TRBD1	TRBJ2-7	TGCGCCAGCAGCCCTTTCGCAGGGGGCTACGAGCAGTACTTC	CASSPFAGGYEQYF
NA	TRBV4-3	NA	TRBJ1-4	TGCGCCAGCAGCCAAGAACGGGCAGGAGGGGGTGAAAAACTGTTTTTT	CASSQERAGGGEKLFF
NA	TRBV15	NA	TRBJ1-1	TGTGCCACCAGCAGGAGGGAGGGGGGCACTGAAGCTTTCTTT	CATSRREGGTEAFF